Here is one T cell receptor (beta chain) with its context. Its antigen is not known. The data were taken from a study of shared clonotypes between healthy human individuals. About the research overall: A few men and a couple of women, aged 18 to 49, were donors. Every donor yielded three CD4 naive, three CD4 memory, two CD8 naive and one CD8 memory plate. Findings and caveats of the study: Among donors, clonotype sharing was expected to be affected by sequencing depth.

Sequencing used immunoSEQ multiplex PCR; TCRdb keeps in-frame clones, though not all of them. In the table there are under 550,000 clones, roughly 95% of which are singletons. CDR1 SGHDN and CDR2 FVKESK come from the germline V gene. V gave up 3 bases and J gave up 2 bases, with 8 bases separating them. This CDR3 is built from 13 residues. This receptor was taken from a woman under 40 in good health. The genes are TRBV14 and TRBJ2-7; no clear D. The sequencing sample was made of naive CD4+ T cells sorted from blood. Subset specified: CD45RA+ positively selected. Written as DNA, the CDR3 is TGTGCCAGCAGCCAGGCAACAGCCTACGAGCAGTACTTC. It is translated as CASSQATAYEQYF.